This is a list of T cell receptor beta chains from one sample in a study of shared clonotypes between healthy human individuals. Produced via immunoSEQ multiplex PCR; TCRdb's table is partial and in-frame only. Of about 680,000 clones listed, just over 90% are singletons. Sequencing was performed on naive CD8+ T cells sorted from blood. The receptors here all came from a man aged 25-40 years in good health. CDR3s include the opening cysteine and the closing phenylalanine or tryptophan. A D gene is named only where the DNA matches it firmly. A clone size is listed for some rows: how often the clone was seen (once, few, many), or a class if it is expanded.

d_call	v_call	clone_size	j_call	cdr3_aa	cdr3_nt
NA	TRBV15	NA	TRBJ2-5	CATGFRRTIQETQYF	TGTGCCACCGGTTTTCGACGCACCATCCAAGAGACCCAGTACTTC
TRBD1	TRBV10-3	NA	TRBJ1-1	CAISERDRRPGDLYSPEAFF	TGTGCCATCAGTGAGAGGGACAGGAGGCCCGGGGATTTATATTCCCCTGAAGCTTTCTTT
TRBD1	TRBV9	NA	TRBJ2-7	CASSSAGGEQYF	TGTGCCAGCAGCTCAGCAGGGGGCGAGCAGTACTTC
TRBD2	TRBV29-1	NA	TRBJ2-1	CSVDLGLADYNEQFF	TGCAGCGTTGACCTGGGACTAGCGGACTACAATGAGCAGTTCTTC
NA	TRBV7-8	once	TRBJ2-1	CASSFEGLGGGIYNEQFF	TGTGCCAGCAGCTTCGAGGGCCTCGGGGGCGGGATCTACAATGAGCAGTTCTTC
TRBD1	TRBV5-8	NA	TRBJ1-5	CASSVGQAGNQPQHF	TGTGCCAGCAGCGTTGGACAGGCGGGCAATCAGCCCCAGCATTTT
TRBD2	TRBV6-5	NA	TRBJ2-7	CASSVAGGYEQYF	TGTGCCAGCAGTGTAGCGGGAGGATACGAGCAGTACTTC
NA	TRBV6-5	NA	TRBJ1-2	CASPHVGGYTF	TGTGCCAGCCCTCATGTGGGTGGCTACACCTTC
TRBD2	TRBV4-1	NA	TRBJ2-1	CASSARGLAGDGSYNEQFF	TGCGCCAGCAGCGCCCGAGGACTAGCGGGAGATGGTTCCTACAATGAGCAGTTCTTC
NA	TRBV2	NA	TRBJ1-1	CASSEAHVNTEAFF	TGTGCCAGCAGTGAAGCTCATGTGAACACTGAAGCTTTCTTT
NA	TRBV4-1	NA	TRBJ1-2	CASSQDGGGNYGYTF	TGCGCCAGCAGCCAAGACGGGGGGGGTAACTATGGCTACACCTTC
NA	TRBV5-1	NA	TRBJ1-5	CASSPMGGSQPQHF	TGCGCCAGCAGCCCTATGGGGGGGTCTCAGCCCCAGCATTTT
NA	TRBV19	NA	TRBJ2-7	CANIGSAYEQYF	TGTGCCAATATAGGCTCGGCCTACGAGCAGTACTTC
NA	TRBV30	NA	TRBJ2-7	CAWSVEGGEQYF	TGTGCCTGGAGTGTAGAGGGGGGGGAGCAGTACTTC
NA	TRBV29-1	NA	TRBJ2-5	CSEKTGDRTGQETQYF	TGCAGCGAAAAAACGGGAGACAGGACGGGTCAAGAGACCCAGTACTTC
NA	TRBV2	NA	TRBJ2-1	CASTHPVATEQFF	TGTGCCAGCACCCACCCGGTAGCTACTGAGCAGTTCTTC
TRBD2	TRBV7-8	NA	TRBJ2-1	CASSIRLADEQFF	TGTGCCAGCAGCATCAGACTAGCGGACGAGCAGTTCTTC
NA	TRBV5-8	NA	TRBJ2-7	CASSLYAYEQYF	TGTGCCAGCAGCCTATATGCCTACGAGCAGTACTTC
TRBD2	TRBV28	once	TRBJ2-7	CASSPLAGGREQYF	TGTGCCAGCAGTCCTCTAGCGGGAGGGAGGGAGCAGTACTTC
NA	TRBV6-6	NA	TRBJ2-2	CASSYSGEMGTGELFF	TGTGCCAGCAGCTACTCGGGGGAAATGGGCACCGGGGAGCTGTTTTTT
NA	TRBV7-9	NA	TRBJ2-1	CASSSDWGRLMNEQFF	TGTGCCAGCAGCTCAGATTGGGGGAGACTAATGAATGAGCAGTTCTTC
NA	TRBV7-2	NA	TRBJ1-1	CASSLGGIRGGRTEAFF	TGTGCCAGCAGCTTAGGAGGTATCAGAGGGGGGAGAACTGAAGCTTTCTTT
NA	TRBV30	NA	TRBJ2-3	CAWSLASGTDTQYF	TGTGCCTGGAGTTTGGCGAGCGGCACAGATACGCAGTATTTT
NA	TRBV28	few	TRBJ1-3	CAVGSSGNTIYF	TGTGCCGTAGGGAGCTCTGGAAACACCATATATTTT
NA	TRBV11-2	NA	TRBJ2-7	CASSIANLGEQYF	TGTGCCAGCAGCATCGCCAACCTAGGGGAGCAGTACTTC
NA	TRBV2	few	TRBJ2-7	CASKDSAYEQYF	TGTGCCAGCAAAGACAGTGCCTACGAGCAGTACTTC
NA	TRBV7-9	NA	TRBJ2-1	CASSVTAGAVSEQFF	TGTGCCAGCAGCGTGACTGCAGGGGCCGTTTCCGAGCAGTTCTTC